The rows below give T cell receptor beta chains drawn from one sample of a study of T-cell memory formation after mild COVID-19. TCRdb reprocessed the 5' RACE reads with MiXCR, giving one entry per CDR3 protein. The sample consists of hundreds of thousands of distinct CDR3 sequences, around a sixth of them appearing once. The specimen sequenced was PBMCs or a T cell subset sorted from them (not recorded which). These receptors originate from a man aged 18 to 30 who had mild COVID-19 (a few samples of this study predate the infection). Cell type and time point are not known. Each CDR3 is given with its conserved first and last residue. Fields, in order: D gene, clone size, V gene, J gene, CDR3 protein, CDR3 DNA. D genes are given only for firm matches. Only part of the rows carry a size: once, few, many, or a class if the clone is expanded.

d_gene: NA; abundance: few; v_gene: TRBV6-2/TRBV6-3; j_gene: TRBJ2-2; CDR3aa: CASWGSGELFF; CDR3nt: TGTGCCAGTTGGGGGTCCGGGGAGCTGTTTTTT
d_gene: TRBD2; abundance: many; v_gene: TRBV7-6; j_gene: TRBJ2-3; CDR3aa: CASSLSAGGLTDTQYF; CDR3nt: TGTGCCAGCAGCCTATCAGCGGGGGGGCTGACAGATACGCAGTATTTT
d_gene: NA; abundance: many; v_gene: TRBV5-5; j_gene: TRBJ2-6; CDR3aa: CASSLSSGANVLTF; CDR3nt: TGTGCCAGCAGCTTAAGCTCTGGGGCCAACGTCCTGACTTTC
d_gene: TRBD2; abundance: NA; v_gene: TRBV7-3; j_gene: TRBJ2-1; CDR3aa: CASSLSGGYYNEQFF; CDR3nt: TGTGCCAGCAGCTTAAGCGGGGGTTACTACAATGAGCAGTTCTTC
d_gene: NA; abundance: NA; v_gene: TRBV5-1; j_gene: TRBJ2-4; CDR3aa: CASSLLGGHLNIQYF; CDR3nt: TGCGCCAGCAGCCTGCTGGGGGGGCACCTAAACATTCAGTACTTC
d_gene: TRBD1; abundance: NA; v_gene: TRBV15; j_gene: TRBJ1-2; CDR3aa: CATSGFDRGDYGYTF; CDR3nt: TGTGCCACCAGCGGTTTCGACAGGGGAGATTATGGCTACACCTTC
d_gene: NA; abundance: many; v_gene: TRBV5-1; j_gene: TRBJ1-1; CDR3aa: CASSLRPEDIAEAFF; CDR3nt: TGCGCCAGCAGCTTGCGGCCGGAGGATATTGCTGAAGCTTTCTTT
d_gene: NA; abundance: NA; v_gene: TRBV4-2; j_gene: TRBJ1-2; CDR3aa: CASSPGAGPSNYGYTF; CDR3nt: TGTGCCAGCAGCCCTGGGGCAGGGCCGTCTAACTATGGCTACACCTTC
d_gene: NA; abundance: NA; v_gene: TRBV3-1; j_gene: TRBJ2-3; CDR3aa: CASSIKWATQYF; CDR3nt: TGTGCCAGCAGTATTAAGTGGGCTACGCAGTATTTT
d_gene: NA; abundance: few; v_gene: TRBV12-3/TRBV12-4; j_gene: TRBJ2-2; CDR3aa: CASSPPGPGELFF; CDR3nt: TGTGCCAGCAGTCCCCCCGGGCCCGGGGAGCTGTTTTTT
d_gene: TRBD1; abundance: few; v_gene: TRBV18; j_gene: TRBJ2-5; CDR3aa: CASSPSTGYQETQYF; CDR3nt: TGTGCCAGCTCACCCTCGACAGGGTACCAAGAGACCCAGTACTTC
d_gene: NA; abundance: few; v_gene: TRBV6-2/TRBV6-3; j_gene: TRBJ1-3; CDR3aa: CASSYSSQGVGNTIYF; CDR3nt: TGTGCCAGCAGTTACTCGTCTCAGGGCGTCGGAAACACCATATATTTT
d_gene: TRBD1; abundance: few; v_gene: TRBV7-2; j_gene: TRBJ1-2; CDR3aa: CASSFPYRGGYTF; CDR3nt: TGTGCCAGCAGCTTCCCATACAGGGGAGGCTACACCTTC
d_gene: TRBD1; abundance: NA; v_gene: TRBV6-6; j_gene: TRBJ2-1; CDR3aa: CASSYTGQQGNEQFF; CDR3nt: TGTGCCAGCAGTTACACGGGCCAACAGGGGAATGAGCAGTTCTTC
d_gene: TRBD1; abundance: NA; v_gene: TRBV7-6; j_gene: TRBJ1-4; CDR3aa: CASSRGQVEKLFF; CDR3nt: TGTGCCAGCAGTCGGGGACAGGTTGAAAAACTGTTTTTT
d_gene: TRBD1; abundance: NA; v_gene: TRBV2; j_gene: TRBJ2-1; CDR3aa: CASSVGQGYDEQFF; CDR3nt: TGTGCCAGCAGCGTCGGACAGGGGTATGATGAGCAGTTCTTC
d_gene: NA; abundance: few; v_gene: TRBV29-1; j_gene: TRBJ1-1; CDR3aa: CSVAEGGAYTEAFF; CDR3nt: TGCAGCGTGGCAGAGGGGGGGGCTTACACTGAAGCTTTCTTT
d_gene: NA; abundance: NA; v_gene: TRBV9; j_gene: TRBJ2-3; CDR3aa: CASSVVGDSSTDTQYF; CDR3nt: TGTGCCAGCAGCGTAGTCGGAGATTCTAGCACAGATACGCAGTATTTT
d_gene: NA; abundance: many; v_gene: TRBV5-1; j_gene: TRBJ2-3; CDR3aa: CASSLEGDTQYF; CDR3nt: TGCGCCAGCAGCTTGGAAGGAGATACGCAGTATTTT
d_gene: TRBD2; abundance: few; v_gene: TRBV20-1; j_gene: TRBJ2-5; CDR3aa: CSARAREGKWTQYF; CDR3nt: TGCAGTGCTAGGGCCAGGGAGGGGAAATGGACCCAGTACTTC
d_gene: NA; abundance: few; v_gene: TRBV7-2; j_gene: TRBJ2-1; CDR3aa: CASSLAGALYNEQFF; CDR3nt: TGTGCCAGCAGCTTAGCGGGGGCTTTATACAATGAGCAGTTCTTC
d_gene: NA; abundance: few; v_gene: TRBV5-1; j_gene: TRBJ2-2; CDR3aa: CASGKRETGELFF; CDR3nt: TGCGCCAGCGGAAAACGGGAAACCGGGGAGCTGTTTTTT
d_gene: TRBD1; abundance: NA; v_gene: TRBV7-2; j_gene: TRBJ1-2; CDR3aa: CASSREGTGSGYTF; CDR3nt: TGTGCCAGCAGCCGGGAGGGGACAGGGTCTGGCTACACCTTC
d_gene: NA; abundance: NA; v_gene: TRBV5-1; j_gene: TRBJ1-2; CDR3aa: CASSLGSGSVGYTF; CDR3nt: TGCGCCAGCAGCTTGGGGTCGGGATCCGTGGGCTACACCTTC
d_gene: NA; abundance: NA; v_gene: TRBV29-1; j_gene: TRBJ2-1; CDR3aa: CSVEDNNLNEQFF; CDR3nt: TGCAGCGTTGAAGATAACAACCTCAATGAGCAGTTCTTC
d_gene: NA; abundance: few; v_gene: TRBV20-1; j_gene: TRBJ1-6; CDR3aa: CSARQIYNSPLHF; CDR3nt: TGCAGTGCAAGACAGATTTATAATTCACCCCTCCACTTT
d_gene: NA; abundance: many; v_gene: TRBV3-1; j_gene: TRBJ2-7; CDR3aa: CASSRDSGREQYF; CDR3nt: TGTGCCAGCAGCCGGGACTCCGGTCGAGAGCAGTACTTC
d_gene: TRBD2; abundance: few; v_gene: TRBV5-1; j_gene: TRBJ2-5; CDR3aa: CASSLGPRGGETQYF; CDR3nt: TGCGCCAGCAGCTTGGGTCCGCGGGGGGGAGAGACCCAGTACTTC
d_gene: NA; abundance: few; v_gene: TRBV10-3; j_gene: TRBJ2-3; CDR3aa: CAISESGGATDTQYF; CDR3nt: TGTGCCATCAGTGAGTCGGGGGGGGCAACAGATACGCAGTATTTT
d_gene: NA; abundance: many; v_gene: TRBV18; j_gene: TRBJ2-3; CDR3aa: CASSPEADTQYF; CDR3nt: TGTGCCAGCTCACCAGAGGCAGATACGCAGTATTTT
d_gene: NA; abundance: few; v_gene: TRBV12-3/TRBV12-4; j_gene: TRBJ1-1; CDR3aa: CASSFLGAEAFF; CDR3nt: TGTGCCAGCAGCTTCCTGGGGGCTGAAGCTTTCTTT
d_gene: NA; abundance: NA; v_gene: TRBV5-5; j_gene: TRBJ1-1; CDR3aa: CASSLAPMNTEAFF; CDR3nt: TGTGCCAGCAGCTTGGCCCCAATGAACACTGAAGCTTTCTTT
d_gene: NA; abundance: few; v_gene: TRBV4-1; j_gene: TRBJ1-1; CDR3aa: CASSRPHLLGKAEAFF; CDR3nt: TGCGCCAGCAGTCGTCCTCACTTGCTGGGGAAGGCTGAAGCTTTCTTT
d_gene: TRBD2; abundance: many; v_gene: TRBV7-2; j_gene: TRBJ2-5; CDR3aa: CASRGLAGVQETQYF; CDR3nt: TGTGCCAGCAGAGGTTTAGCGGGGGTCCAAGAGACCCAGTACTTC
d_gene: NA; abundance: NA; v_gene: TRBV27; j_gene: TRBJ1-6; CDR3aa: CASSFNTLANSPLHF; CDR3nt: TGTGCCAGCAGTTTTAATACGTTGGCCAATTCACCCCTCCACTTT
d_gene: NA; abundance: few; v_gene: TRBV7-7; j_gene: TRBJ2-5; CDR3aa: CASSLMGVEETQYF; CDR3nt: TGTGCCAGCAGCTTAATGGGAGTTGAAGAGACCCAGTACTTC
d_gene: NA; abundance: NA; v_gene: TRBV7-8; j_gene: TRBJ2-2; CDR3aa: CASSYRDGNTGELFF; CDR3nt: TGTGCCAGCAGCTACCGGGACGGCAACACCGGGGAGCTGTTTTTT
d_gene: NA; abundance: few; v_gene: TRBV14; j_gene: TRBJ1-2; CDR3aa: CASSHLRGGGHGYTF; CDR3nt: TGTGCCAGCAGCCACCTACGAGGAGGGGGGCATGGCTACACCTTC
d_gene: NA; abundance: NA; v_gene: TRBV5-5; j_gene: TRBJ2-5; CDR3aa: CASSLEGTGSETQYF; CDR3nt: TGTGCCAGCAGCTTGGAAGGAACAGGGTCTGAGACCCAGTACTTC
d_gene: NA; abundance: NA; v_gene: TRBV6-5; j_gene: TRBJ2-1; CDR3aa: CARGRTVDF; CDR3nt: TGTGCCAGGGGACGGACGGTGGACTTC
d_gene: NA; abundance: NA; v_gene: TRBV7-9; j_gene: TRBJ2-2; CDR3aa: CASSIQEIGELFF; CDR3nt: TGTGCCAGCAGCATACAGGAGATCGGGGAGCTGTTTTTT
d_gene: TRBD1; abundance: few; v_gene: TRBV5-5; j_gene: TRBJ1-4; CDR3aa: CASSSTGGRNEKLFF; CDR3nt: TGTGCCAGCAGCTCCACAGGGGGCCGGAATGAAAAACTGTTTTTT
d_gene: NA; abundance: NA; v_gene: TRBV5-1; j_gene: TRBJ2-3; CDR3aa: CASSTLTALTADTQYF; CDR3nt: TGCGCCAGCAGCACTCTGACAGCCCTTACCGCGGATACGCAGTATTTT
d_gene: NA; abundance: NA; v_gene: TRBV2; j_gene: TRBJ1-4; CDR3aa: CASSSSVIDEKLFF; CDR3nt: TGTGCCAGCAGTTCCTCAGTGATTGATGAAAAACTGTTTTTT
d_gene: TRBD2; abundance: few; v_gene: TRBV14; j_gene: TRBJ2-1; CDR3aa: CASSQRQLAYNEQFF; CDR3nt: TGTGCCAGCAGCCAACGGCAACTAGCGTACAATGAGCAGTTCTTC
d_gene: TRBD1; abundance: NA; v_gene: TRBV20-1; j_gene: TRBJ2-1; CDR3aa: CSAGEGTGVQEQFF; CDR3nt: TGCAGTGCTGGAGAAGGGACAGGGGTACAGGAGCAGTTCTTC
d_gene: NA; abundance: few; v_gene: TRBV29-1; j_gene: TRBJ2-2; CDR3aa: CSVATGSNTGELFF; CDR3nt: TGCAGCGTTGCAACGGGATCGAACACCGGGGAGCTGTTTTTT
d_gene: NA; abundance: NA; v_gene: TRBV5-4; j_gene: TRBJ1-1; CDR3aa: CASSLWGIRNTEAFF; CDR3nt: TGTGCCAGCAGCTTATGGGGAATTCGGAACACTGAAGCTTTCTTT
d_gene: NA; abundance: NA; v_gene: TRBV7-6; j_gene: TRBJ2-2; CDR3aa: CASSRHTGELFF; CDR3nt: TGTGCCAGCAGTCGGCACACCGGGGAGCTGTTTTTT
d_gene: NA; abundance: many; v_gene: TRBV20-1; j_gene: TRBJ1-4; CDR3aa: CSARDPRVEEKLFF; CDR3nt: TGCAGTGCTAGAGATCCCAGGGTCGAAGAAAAACTGTTTTTT
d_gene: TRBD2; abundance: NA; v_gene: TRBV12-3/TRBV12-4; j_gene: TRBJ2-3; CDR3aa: CASSPLGLAGGPRDTQYF; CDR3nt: TGTGCCAGCAGTCCCCTGGGACTAGCGGGGGGGCCAAGGGATACGCAGTATTTT
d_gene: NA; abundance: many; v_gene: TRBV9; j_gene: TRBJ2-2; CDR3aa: CASSAQGPYTGELFF; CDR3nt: TGTGCCAGCAGCGCCCAGGGGCCCTACACCGGGGAGCTGTTTTTT